This entry is about one TCR beta chain. Trimming left V 5 bases short and J 5 bases short, with 12 bases between. The germline V gene encodes CDR1 KGHSY and CDR2 FQNENV. The CDR3 runs 13 residues. The data belong to a study of blood T cell repertoires in COVID-19. The table came from immunoSEQ multiplex PCR; TCRdb's copy has only in-frame clones and leaves some out. Among 150,000 to 200,000 clones listed, 75% to 90% were seen once. The receptor's source is a human donor with acute or convalescent COVID-19. The donor label of this sample is uncertain. The sequenced sample was peripheral blood. The genes are TRBV16 and TRBJ2-5; the D gene is possibly TRBD2 (5 bases). For the CDR3, the DNA is TGTGCCAGCAGCAACAGCGGTGCGGAGACCCAGTACTTC. Translation gives CASSNSGAETQYF.